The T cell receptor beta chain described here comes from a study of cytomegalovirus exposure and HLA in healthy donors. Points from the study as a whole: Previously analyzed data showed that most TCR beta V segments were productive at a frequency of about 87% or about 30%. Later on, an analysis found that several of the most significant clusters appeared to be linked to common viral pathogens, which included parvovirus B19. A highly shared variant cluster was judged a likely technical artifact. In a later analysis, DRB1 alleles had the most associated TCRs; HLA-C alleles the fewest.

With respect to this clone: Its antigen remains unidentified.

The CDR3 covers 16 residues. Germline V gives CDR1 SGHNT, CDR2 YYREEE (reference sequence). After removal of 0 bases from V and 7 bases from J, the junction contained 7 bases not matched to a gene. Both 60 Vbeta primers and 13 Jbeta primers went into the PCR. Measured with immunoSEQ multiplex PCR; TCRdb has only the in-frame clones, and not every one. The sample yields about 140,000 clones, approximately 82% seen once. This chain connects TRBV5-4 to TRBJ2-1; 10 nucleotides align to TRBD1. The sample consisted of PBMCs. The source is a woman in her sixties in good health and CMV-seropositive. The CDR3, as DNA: TGTGCCAGCAGCTTGGGCCGGACAGGGGGACGGAATGAGCAGTTCTTC. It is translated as CASSLGRTGGRNEQFF.